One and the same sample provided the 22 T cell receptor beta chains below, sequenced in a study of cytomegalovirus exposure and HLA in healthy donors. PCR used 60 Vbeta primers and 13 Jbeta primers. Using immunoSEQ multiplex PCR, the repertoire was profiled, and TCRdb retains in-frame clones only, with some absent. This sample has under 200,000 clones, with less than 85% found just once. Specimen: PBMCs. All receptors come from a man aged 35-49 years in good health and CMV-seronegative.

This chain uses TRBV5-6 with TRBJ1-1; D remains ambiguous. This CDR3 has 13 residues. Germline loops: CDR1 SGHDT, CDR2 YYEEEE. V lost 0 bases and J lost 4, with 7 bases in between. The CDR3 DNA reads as TGTGCCAGCAGCTTGGATGTGGCCACTGAAGCTTTCTTT. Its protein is CASSLDVATEAFF.

The DNA of the CDR3 is TGTGCCTGGAGGAGACAGGGTATGGAGACCCAGTACTTC. Its translation is CAWRRQGMETQYF. The J gene is TRBJ2-5, the V gene TRBV30; 7 positions agree with TRBD1. Losses at the gene ends were 3 bases for V and 5 bases for J; bases not matched to a gene: 6. The CDR3 length is 13 residues. CDR1 is GTSNPN and CDR2 is SVGIG in the germline V gene (reference sequence).

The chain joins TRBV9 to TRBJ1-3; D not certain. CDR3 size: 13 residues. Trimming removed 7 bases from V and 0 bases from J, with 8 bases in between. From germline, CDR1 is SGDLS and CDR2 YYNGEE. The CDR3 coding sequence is TGTGCCAGCGGAGCGGACTCTGGAAACACCATATATTTT. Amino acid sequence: CASGADSGNTIYF.

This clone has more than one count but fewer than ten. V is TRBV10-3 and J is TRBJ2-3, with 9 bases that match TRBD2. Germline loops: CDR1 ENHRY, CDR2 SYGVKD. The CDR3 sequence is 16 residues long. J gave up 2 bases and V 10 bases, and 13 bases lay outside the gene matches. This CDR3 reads CATILGAGGFTDTQYF. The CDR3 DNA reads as TGTGCCACCATATTAGGAGCGGGAGGATTCACAGATACGCAGTATTTT.

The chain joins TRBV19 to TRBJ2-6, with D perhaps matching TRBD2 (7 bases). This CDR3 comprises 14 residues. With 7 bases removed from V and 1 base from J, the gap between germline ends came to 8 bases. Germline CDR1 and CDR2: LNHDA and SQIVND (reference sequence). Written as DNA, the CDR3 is TGTGCCAGTAAGGGGGGGTCTGGGGCCAACGTCCTGACTTTC. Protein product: CASKGGSGANVLTF. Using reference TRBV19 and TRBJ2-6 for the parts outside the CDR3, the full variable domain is DGGITQSPKYLFRKEGQNVTLSCEQNLNHDAMYWYRQDPGQGLRLIYYSQIVNDFQKGDIAEGYSVSREKKESFPLTVTSAQKNPTAFYLCASKGGSGANVLTFGAGSRLTVL.

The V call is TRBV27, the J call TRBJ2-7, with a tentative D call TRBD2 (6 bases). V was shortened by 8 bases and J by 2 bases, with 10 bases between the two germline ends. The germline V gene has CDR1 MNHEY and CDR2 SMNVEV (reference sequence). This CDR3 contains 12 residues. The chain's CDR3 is CASRGWAYEQYF. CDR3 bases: TGTGCCAGCCGGGGGTGGGCCTACGAGCAGTACTTC.

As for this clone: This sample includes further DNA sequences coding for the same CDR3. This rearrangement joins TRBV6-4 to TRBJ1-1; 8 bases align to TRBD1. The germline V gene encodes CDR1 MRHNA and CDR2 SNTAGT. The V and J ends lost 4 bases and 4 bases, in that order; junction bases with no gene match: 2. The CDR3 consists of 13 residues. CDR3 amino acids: CASSVDRGTEAFF. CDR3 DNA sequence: TGTGCCAGCAGTGTCGACAGGGGCACTGAAGCTTTCTTT.

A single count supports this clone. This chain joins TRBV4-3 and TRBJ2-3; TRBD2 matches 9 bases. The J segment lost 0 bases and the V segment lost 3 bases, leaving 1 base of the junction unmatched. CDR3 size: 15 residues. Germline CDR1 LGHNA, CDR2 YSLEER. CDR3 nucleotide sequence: TGCGCCAGCAGCCAGCTAGCGGGGAGCACAGATACGCAGTATTTT. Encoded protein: CASSQLAGSTDTQYF.

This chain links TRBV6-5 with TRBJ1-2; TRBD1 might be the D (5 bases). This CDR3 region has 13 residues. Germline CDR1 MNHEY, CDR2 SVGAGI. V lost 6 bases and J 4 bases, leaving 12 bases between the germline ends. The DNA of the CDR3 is TGTGCCAGCAGAACGGGACTGACCTATGGCTACACCTTC. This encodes CASRTGLTYGYTF.

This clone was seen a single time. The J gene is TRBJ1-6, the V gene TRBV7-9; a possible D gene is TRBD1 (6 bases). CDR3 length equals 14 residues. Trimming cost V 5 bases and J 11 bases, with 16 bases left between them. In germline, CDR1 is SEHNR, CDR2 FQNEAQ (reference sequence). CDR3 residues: CASSQGRGPAPLHF. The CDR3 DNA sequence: TGTGCCAGCAGCCAGGGCAGGGGACCGGCACCCCTCCACTTT.

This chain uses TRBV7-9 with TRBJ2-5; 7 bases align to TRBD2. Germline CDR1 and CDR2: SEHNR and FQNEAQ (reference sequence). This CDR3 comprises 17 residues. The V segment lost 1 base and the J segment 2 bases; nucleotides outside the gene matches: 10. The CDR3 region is CASSLEVGGEGQETQYF. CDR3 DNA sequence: TGTGCCAGCAGCTTAGAAGTAGGCGGGGAGGGTCAAGAGACCCAGTACTTC.

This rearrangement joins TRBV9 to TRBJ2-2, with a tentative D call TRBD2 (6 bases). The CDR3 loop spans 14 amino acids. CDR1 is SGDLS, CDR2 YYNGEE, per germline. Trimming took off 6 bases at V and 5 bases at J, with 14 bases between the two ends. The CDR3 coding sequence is TGTGCCAGCACGGGACGGGGGTTTACCGGGGAGCTGTTTTTT. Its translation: CASTGRGFTGELFF.

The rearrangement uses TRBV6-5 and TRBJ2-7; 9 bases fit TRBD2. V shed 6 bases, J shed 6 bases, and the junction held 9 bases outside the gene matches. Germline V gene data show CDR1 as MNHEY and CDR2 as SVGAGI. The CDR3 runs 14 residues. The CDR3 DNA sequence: TGTGCCAGCAGGGTTAGCGGGGGCCCTTCCGAGCAGTACTTC. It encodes CASRVSGGPSEQYF.

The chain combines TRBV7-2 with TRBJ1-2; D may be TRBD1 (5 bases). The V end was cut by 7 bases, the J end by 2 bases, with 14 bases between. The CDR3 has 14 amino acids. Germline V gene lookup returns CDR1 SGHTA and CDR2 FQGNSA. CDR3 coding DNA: TGTGCCAGCATCCCGGGGGAGGGCAACTATGGCTACACCTTC. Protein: CASIPGEGNYGYTF.

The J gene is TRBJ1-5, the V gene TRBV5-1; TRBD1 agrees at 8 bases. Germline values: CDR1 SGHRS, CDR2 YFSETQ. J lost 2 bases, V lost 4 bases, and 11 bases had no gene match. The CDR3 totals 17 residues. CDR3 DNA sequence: TGCGCCAGCAGCACCTCCGGATCGACAGGGGGCAATCAGCCCCAGCATTTT. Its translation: CASSTSGSTGGNQPQHF.

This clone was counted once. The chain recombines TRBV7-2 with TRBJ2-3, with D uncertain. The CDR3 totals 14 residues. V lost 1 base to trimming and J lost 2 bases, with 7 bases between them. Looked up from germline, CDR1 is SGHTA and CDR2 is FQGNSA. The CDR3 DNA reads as TGTGCCAGCAGCTTAGATCATTCCACAGATACGCAGTATTTT. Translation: CASSLDHSTDTQYF.

For the CDR3, the DNA is TGTGCCAGCTCACCTACAGGGGCTAATGAAAAACTGTTTTTT. This encodes CASSPTGANEKLFF. The V call is TRBV18, the J call TRBJ1-4; 7 bases align to TRBD1. Germline V gene sequence: CDR1 KGHSH, CDR2 LQKENI. The CDR3 consists of 14 residues. Trimming at V came to 3 bases and at J to 3 bases, leaving 1 base not matched to a gene.

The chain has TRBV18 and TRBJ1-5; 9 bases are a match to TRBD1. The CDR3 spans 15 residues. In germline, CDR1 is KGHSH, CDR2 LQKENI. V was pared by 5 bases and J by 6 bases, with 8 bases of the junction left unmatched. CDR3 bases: TGTGCCAGCTCAGGCGGACAGGGGATGGGTCAGCCCCAGCATTTT. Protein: CASSGGQGMGQPQHF.

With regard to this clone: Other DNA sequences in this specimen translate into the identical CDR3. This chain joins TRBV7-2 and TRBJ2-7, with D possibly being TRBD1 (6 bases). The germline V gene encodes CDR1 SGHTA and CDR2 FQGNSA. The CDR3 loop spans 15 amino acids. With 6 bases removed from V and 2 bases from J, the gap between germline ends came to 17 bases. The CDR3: CASSYTGTPTYEQYF. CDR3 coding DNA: TGTGCCAGCAGTTACACCGGGACACCTACCTACGAGCAGTACTTC.

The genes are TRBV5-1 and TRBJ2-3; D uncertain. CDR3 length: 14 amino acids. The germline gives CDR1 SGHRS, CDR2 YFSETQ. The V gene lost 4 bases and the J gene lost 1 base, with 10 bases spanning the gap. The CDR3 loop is CASSRAPGTDTQYF. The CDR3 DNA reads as TGCGCCAGCAGCCGAGCGCCGGGCACAGATACGCAGTATTTT.

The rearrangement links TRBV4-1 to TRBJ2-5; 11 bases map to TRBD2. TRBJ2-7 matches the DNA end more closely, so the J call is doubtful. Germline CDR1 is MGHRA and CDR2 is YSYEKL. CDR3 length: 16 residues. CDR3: CASSQVAGGLSYEQYF. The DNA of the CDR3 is TGCGCCAGCAGCCAGGTAGCGGGAGGGCTCTCCTACGAGCAGTACTTC.

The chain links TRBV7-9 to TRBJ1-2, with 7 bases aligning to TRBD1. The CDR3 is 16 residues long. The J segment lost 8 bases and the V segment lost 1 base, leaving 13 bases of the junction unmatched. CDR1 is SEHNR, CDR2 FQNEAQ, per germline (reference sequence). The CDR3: CASSLGGDRVFVGYTF. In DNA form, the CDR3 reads TGTGCCAGCAGCTTAGGCGGTGACAGGGTTTTCGTAGGCTACACCTTC.